These T cell receptor beta chains were read from a single sample in a study of shared clonotypes between healthy human individuals. Profiled with immunoSEQ multiplex PCR; TCRdb holds only in-frame clones, not every one. The sample consists of 300,000 to 350,000 clones, 73% of them appearing once. The sample consisted of memory CD4+ T cells sorted from blood. Every receptor here comes from a man aged 25-45 years in good health. Each CDR3 is given with its conserved first and last residue. Fields, in order: J gene, clone size, V gene, D gene, CDR3 protein. D genes are given only for firm matches. Not every row has a clone size; where given, it reads once, few, many or a size class.

>TRBJ1-5|-|TRBV2|-
CASSEISPGAQPQHF
>TRBJ2-5|-|TRBV5-6|TRBD2
CASSYGLAGRETQYF
>TRBJ2-5|-|TRBV11-2|-
CASSFGETQYF
>TRBJ1-1|-|TRBV28|-
CASRETGNTEAFF
>TRBJ2-3|-|TRBV5-1|TRBD1
CASSLALLGTGGTDTQYF
>TRBJ1-2|-|TRBV25-1|-
CASSEQWSGYTF
>TRBJ2-5|many|TRBV5-5|-
CASSLGAPQETQYF
>TRBJ1-1|-|TRBV28|TRBD1
CASIRQGAVTEAFF
>TRBJ2-3|-|TRBV5-5|-
CASSPDASTDTQYF
>TRBJ2-1|few|TRBV19|TRBD1
CASSIVGQGGDEQFF
>TRBJ2-1|few|TRBV19|TRBD2
CATRTSGSSEQFF
>TRBJ2-7|-|TRBV9|-
CASNSAGESSYEQYF
>TRBJ1-5|-|TRBV27|-
CASSTHRVNQPQHF